The clone carrying this T cell receptor (beta chain) was seen only a few times. No antigen is known for it. These data originate in a study of cytomegalovirus exposure and HLA in healthy donors. The study, taken as a whole, reports: When analyzed later, a missense DCLRE1C variant was found to be linked to TCR beta V- and J-gene trimming. According to an earlier analysis, most TCR beta V segments yielded productive rearrangements about 90% or about 30% of the time.

Use of 60 Vbeta and 13 Jbeta primers characterized the PCR. Assay used: immunoSEQ multiplex PCR; TCRdb lists only in-frame clones, some missing. The table lists 85,000 to 100,000 clones, roughly 63% of them singletons. Trimming took 5 bases from V and 7 from J; bases not matched to a gene: 6. This CDR3 has 13 residues. The V gene's germline CDR1 is SGHTA and CDR2 FQGTGA. The V call is TRBV7-3, the J call TRBJ2-7; 9 bases match TRBD1. This clonotype was sampled from a man aged 45-65 years in good health and CMV-seronegative. The source material was PBMCs. CDR3 protein: CASSRVGTGEQYF. In DNA form, the CDR3 reads TGTGCCAGCAGCCGCGTTGGGACAGGGGAGCAGTACTTC.